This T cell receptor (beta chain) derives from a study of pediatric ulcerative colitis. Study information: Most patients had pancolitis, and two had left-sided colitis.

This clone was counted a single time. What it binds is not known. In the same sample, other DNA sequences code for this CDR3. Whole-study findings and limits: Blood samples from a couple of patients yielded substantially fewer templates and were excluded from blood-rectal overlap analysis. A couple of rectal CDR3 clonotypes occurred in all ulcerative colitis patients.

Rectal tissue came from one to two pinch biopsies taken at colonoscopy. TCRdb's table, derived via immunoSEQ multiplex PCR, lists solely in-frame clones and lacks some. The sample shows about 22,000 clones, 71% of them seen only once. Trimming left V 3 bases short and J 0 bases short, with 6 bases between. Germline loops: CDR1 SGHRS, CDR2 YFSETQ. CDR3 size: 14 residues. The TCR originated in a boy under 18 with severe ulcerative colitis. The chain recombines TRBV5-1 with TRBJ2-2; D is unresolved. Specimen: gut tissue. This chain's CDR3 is CASSSGSNTGELFF. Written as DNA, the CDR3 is TGCGCCAGCAGCTCTGGATCGAACACCGGGGAGCTGTTTTTT.